This T cell receptor (beta chain) was documented in a study of OX40 agonist ivuxolimab in advanced cancers. Study at large: At 0.01 to 10 mg/kg, ivuxolimab was administered intravenously to patients every 2 weeks. Patients with prior anti-PD-1, anti-PD-L1 or anti-CTLA-4 therapy were eligible; about 40% had some.

This clone showed up just once. Autoimmune disease history or systemic immunosuppression led to patient exclusion. The sampling schedule covered blood at baseline, cycle 4 day 1, and cycle 7 day 1. The table came from immunoSEQ multiplex PCR; TCRdb's copy has only in-frame clones and leaves some out. The sample carries about 59,000 clones, 75% to 90% recorded once. The sample in question was CD4+ or CD8+ T cells sorted from blood, obtained in a trial of the OX40 agonist ivuxolimab. This TCR derives from an adult with an advanced solid tumor such as melanoma, head and neck, liver or kidney cancer.

CDR3 bases: TGTGCCAGCAGCTTGGATGGCAAGAACACCGGGGAGCTGTTTTTT. This encodes CASSLDGKNTGELFF. The gene calls are TRBV5-4 and TRBJ2-2; D gene uncertain. The CDR3 totals 15 residues. Germline V CDR1 and CDR2: SGHNT, YYREEE (reference sequence). V was trimmed by 0 bases and J by 1 base, leaving 7 bases between them.